This TCR beta chain comes out of a study of beta chain features in type 1 diabetes. Overall study results and limits: Moderate yet significant TCRB CDR3 shortening was seen in Type 1 diabetes patients in all four CD4+ subsets.

About this clone itself: Its specificity is not known.

The entirety of the isolated RNA underwent reverse transcription, so expressed TCRB transcripts were sequenced. Measured with immunoSEQ multiplex PCR; TCRdb has only the in-frame clones, and not every one. This table has about 740,000 clones, around 15% appearing once. The germline V gene encodes CDR1 MNHNS and CDR2 SASEGT. This CDR3 has 14 residues. The V segment lost 3 bases and the J segment 5 bases; nucleotides outside the gene matches: 5. The receptor's source is a man aged 18 to 35 with type 1 diabetes. The chain joins TRBV6-1 to TRBJ2-5; 8 bases are shared with TRBD2. What was sequenced was naive CD4+ T cells from blood. Written as DNA, the CDR3 is TGTGCCAGCAGTGACCCGGGGGGGTTGGAGACCCAGTACTTC. Translation gives CASSDPGGLETQYF.